The present TCR beta chain was sequenced within a study of T cell responses to AZD1222 COVID-19 vaccine. Study as a whole: Pooled samples include second doses given at about 4 or 12 weeks.

Some clones are missing from TCRdb's copy, which holds only in-frame ones; the method was immunoSEQ multiplex PCR. The sample holds 100,000 to 150,000 clones, around 87% seen once. Study-wide findings and caveats: AZD1222 recipients seropositive at baseline numbered only five to seven. Clonal diversity was possibly underestimated; the donors were predominantly white British and more often female. Breadth and depth of Spike-specific TCRs rose after two AZD1222 doses.

Worth noting for this clone: No antigen is known for it.

Trimming removed 7 bases from V and 0 bases from J, with 10 bases in between. The CDR3 totals 14 residues. Germline CDR1 reads SGHRS; CDR2 reads YFSETQ. Sample: peripheral blood, taken on day 0 of AZD1222 vaccination. The receptor comes from an adult in good health. This chain uses TRBV5-1 with TRBJ1-4; D unresolved. The CDR3 here is CASRSTATNEKLFF. CDR3 bases: TGCGCCAGCCGCTCTACCGCAACTAATGAAAAACTGTTTTTT.